The 30 T cell receptor beta chains below were found in one sample sequenced in a study of OX40 agonist ivuxolimab in advanced cancers. Using immunoSEQ multiplex PCR, the repertoire was profiled, and TCRdb retains in-frame clones only, with some absent. The top ten hold 1.9% of the sample, which has 50,000 to 75,000 clones, about nine tenths seen once. The sample here was CD4+ or CD8+ T cells sorted from blood, taken in a trial of the OX40 agonist ivuxolimab. The receptor source for this set is an adult with an advanced solid tumor such as melanoma, head and neck, liver or kidney cancer.

The rearrangement links TRBV25-1 to TRBJ1-1, with a weak D call TRBD1 (5 bases). Trimming left V 1 base short and J 11 bases short, with 20 bases between. The CDR3 is 15 amino acids. The germline CDR1 and CDR2 sequences are MGHDK and SYGVNS. The CDR3 spells CASSEWGLGVLGAFF. The CDR3 DNA reads TGTGCCAGCAGTGAATGGGGCCTGGGGGTCCTTGGGGCTTTCTTT. Full variable domain (rest looked up from reference TRBV25-1 and TRBJ1-1): EADIYQTPRYLVIGTGKKITLECSQTMGHDKMYWYQQDPGMELHLIHYSYGVNSTEKGDLSSESTVSRIRTEHFPLTLESARPSHTSQYLCASSEWGLGVLGAFFGQGTRLTVV.

This chain joins TRBV9 and TRBJ2-4; 10 bases align to TRBD1. J was trimmed by 1 base and V by 3 bases; bases with no gene match: 7. Germline V gives CDR1 SGDLS, CDR2 YYNGEE. The CDR3 is made up of 17 amino acids. CDR3: CASSASTGGSAKNIQYF. For the CDR3, the DNA is TGTGCCAGCAGCGCATCGACAGGGGGCTCGGCCAAAAACATTCAGTACTTC.

This clone was recorded once. This sequence joins TRBV9 and TRBJ2-7; 8 positions agree with TRBD1. Per germline, CDR1 SGDLS and CDR2 YYNGEE. There are 13 residues in the CDR3. J gave up 7 bases and V 0 bases, and 3 bases lay outside the gene matches. CDR3 amino acids: CASSVEDRGEQYF. As DNA, the CDR3 is TGTGCCAGCAGCGTAGAAGACAGGGGTGAGCAGTACTTC.

This chain connects TRBV23-1 to TRBJ2-6; D tentatively fits TRBD1 or TRBD2 (5 bases each). TRBV23-1 is annotated as an ORF whose role is uncertain. The CDR3 has 18 amino acids. The V end lost 6 bases, the J end lost 0 bases, and 18 bases lay between the germline ends. In DNA form, the CDR3 reads TGCGCCAGCAGCGGCTCGGGGCACCCTTCCTCTGGGGCCAACGTCCTGACTTTC. As protein: CASSGSGHPSSGANVLTF.

This clone has only one observation. The V and J genes are TRBV19 and TRBJ1-1, with unresolved D. The CDR3 is 13 amino acids. CDR1 is LNHDA, CDR2 SQIVND, per germline (reference sequence). V was pared by 5 bases and J by 11 bases, with 18 bases between. CDR3 amino acids: CASSQSAVPSAFF. DNA for the CDR3: TGTGCCAGTAGTCAGTCGGCGGTCCCCTCGGCTTTCTTT. Filled out from reference TRBV19 and TRBJ1-1, the complete variable domain reads DGGITQSPKYLFRKEGQNVTLSCEQNLNHDAMYWYRQDPGQGLRLIYYSQIVNDFQKGDIAEGYSVSREKKESFPLTVTSAQKNPTAFYLCASSQSAVPSAFFGQGTRLTVV.

About this clone: One junction end disagrees with the germline gene, perhaps due to a read error. The V and J genes are TRBV7-7 and TRBJ2-2; a weak D match, TRBD2 (6 bases). The CDR3 is made up of 16 amino acids. Germline lookup yields CDR1 SSHAT and CDR2 FNYEAQ (reference sequence). The CDR3 is CASSLADRVGTGELFF. DNA of the CDR3: TGTGCTAGCAGCTTAGCGGATAGGGTTGGCACCGGGGAGCTGTTTTTT. Full variable domain (rest looked up from reference TRBV7-7 and TRBJ2-2): GAGVSQSPRYKVTKRGQDVTLRCDPISSHATLYWYQQALGQGPEFLTYFNYEAQPDKSGLPSDRFSAERPEGSISTLTIQRTEQRDSAMYRCASSLADRVGTGELFFGEGSRLTVL.

V and J are TRBV18 and TRBJ2-1; no clear D. Trimming removed 3 bases from V and 2 bases from J, with 8 bases in between. CDR3 length: 14 residues. Germline CDR1 and CDR2: KGHSH and LQKENI. The CDR3 DNA reads TGTGCCAGCTCACCCAGACTGCCCTACAATGAGCAGTTCTTC. Translated, it gives CASSPRLPYNEQFF.

For the CDR3, the DNA is TGTGCCACCGGGGAGGGCCTGGGATACGAGCAGTACTTC. Protein sequence: CATGEGLGYEQYF. The V call is TRBV10-3, the J call TRBJ2-7; 7 bases fit TRBD2. The CDR3 sequence is 13 residues long. V was pared by 10 bases and J by 4 bases, with 10 bases of the junction left unmatched. CDR1 is ENHRY and CDR2 is SYGVKD in the germline V gene.

In nucleotides, the CDR3 is TGCGCCAGCAGCCAAGCAGATACGCAGTATTTT. Its translation: CASSQADTQYF. The genes are TRBV4-3 and TRBJ2-3, with unresolved D. V lost 1 base and J 4 bases, leaving 0 bases between the germline ends. The CDR3 loop spans 11 amino acids. CDR1 is LGHNA, CDR2 YSLEER, per germline.

The chain has TRBV5-4 and TRBJ2-5, with 11 bases fitting TRBD1. The CDR3 runs to 14 residues. Germline V gene data show CDR1 as SGHNT and CDR2 as YYREEE (reference sequence). Trimming removed 9 bases from V and 2 bases from J; junction bases left unmatched: 6. DNA of the CDR3: TGTGCCACCGGGACAGGGGGGTCTCAAGAGACCCAGTACTTC. Translating it yields CATGTGGSQETQYF.

This sequence joins TRBV28 and TRBJ1-3; a possible D gene is TRBD1 (6 bases). The CDR3 is 17 amino acids. V shed 5 bases and J shed 1 base, with 18 bases lying between them. The germline V gene has CDR1 MDHEN and CDR2 SYDVKM. CDR3 nucleotide sequence: TGTGCCAGCAGTCCCGGGACAAAGTCCTTATCTGGAAACACCATATATTTT. Amino acid sequence: CASSPGTKSLSGNTIYF.

The chain has TRBV2 and TRBJ2-3; 11 bases map to TRBD2. This CDR3 is built from 14 residues. V gave up 4 bases and J gave up 4 bases; unmatched junction bases: 1. Germline V gene sequence: CDR1 SNHLY, CDR2 FYNNEI. CDR3 region: CASSGLAGPDTQYF. CDR3 coding DNA: TGTGCCAGCAGTGGACTAGCGGGGCCAGATACGCAGTATTTT.

The J gene is TRBJ2-3, the V gene TRBV5-1, with 8 bases that match TRBD2. CDR3 length: 14 residues. Germline CDR1 is SGHRS and CDR2 is YFSETQ. Trimming took 1 base from V and 4 from J; bases not matched to a gene: 2. CDR3 sequence (DNA): TGCGCCAGCAGCTTGCGGGGGGGCCCAGATACGCAGTATTTT. Its translation: CASSLRGGPDTQYF.

The V call is TRBV7-9, the J call TRBJ1-4; 9 nucleotides align to TRBD1. The ends lost 5 bases at V and 6 bases at J; junction bases unmatched: 4. The germline V gene encodes CDR1 SEHNR and CDR2 FQNEAQ (reference sequence). The CDR3 length is 14 residues. The CDR3 DNA sequence: TGTGCCAGCAGCATAGACAGGGGGGATGAAAAACTGTTTTTT. This sequence encodes CASSIDRGDEKLFF. The full variable domain, with the rest looked up from reference TRBV7-9 and TRBJ1-4, is DTGVSQNPRHKITKRGQNVTFRCDPISEHNRLYWYRQTLGQGPEFLTYFQNEAQLEKSRLLSDRFSAERPKGSFSTLEIQRTEQGDSAMYLCASSIDRGDEKLFFGSGTQLSVL.

The genes are TRBV19 and TRBJ2-2; no clear D. There are 13 residues in the CDR3. Germline V lookup: CDR1 LNHDA, CDR2 SQIVND (reference sequence). Trimming cost V 1 base and J 7 bases, with 7 bases left between them. CDR3 sequence (DNA): TGTGCCAGTAGTATAGGGGTAATCGGGGAGCTGTTTTTT. Translation: CASSIGVIGELFF.

The rearrangement links TRBV27 to TRBJ2-1, with 9 bases fitting TRBD1. This CDR3 spans 16 amino acids. Trimming at V came to 4 bases and at J to 7 bases, leaving 11 bases not matched to a gene. Germline loops: CDR1 MNHEY, CDR2 SMNVEV (reference sequence). Here the CDR3 reads CASSSPGQGFWNEQFF. CDR3 DNA: TGTGCCAGCAGTTCTCCGGGACAGGGATTTTGGAATGAGCAGTTCTTC.

The chain has TRBV2 and TRBJ1-4, with TRBD1 identical over 7 bases. The CDR3 consists of 14 residues. Germline V CDR1 and CDR2: SNHLY, FYNNEI. The junction had 4 bases not matched to a gene; V was cut back by 4 bases and J by 5 bases. As DNA, the CDR3 is TGTGCCAGCAGTGTGACAGGGAAGAATGAAAAACTGTTTTTT. Protein: CASSVTGKNEKLFF.

V and J are TRBV20-1 and TRBJ1-1; D not resolved. V was trimmed by 0 bases and J by 5 bases, leaving 1 base between them. Germline V gene lookup returns CDR1 DFQATT and CDR2 SNEGSKA (reference sequence). The CDR3 is made up of 10 amino acids. The chain's CDR3 is CSARDTEAFF. The CDR3 region has the DNA TGCAGTGCTAGAGATACTGAAGCTTTCTTT.

The V and J genes are TRBV7-9 and TRBJ2-5; the match to TRBD2 covers 10 bases. The germline CDR1 and CDR2 sequences are SEHNR and FQNEAQ (reference sequence). With V trimmed by 11 bases and J by 4 bases, 10 bases remained unmatched. The length of the CDR3 is 14 residues. Here the CDR3 reads CAGKSSGRLETQYF. DNA of the CDR3: TGTGCCGGTAAAAGTAGCGGGAGGTTAGAGACCCAGTACTTC.

In DNA form, the CDR3 reads TGTGCCAGCTCACTACTCCGGGACAAGATTAACTATGGCTACACCTTC. Encoded protein: CASSLLRDKINYGYTF. The chain combines TRBV18 with TRBJ1-2; TRBD1 is a possible D gene (6 bases). The ends were cut back, 4 bases at V and 1 base at J, with 16 bases in the middle. Germline CDR1 reads KGHSH; CDR2 reads LQKENI. The CDR3 is made up of 16 amino acids.

The chain couples TRBV10-3 to TRBJ1-6, with a weak D call TRBD1 (5 bases). This CDR3 comprises 17 residues. The V end lost 0 bases, the J end lost 8 bases, and 17 bases lay between the germline ends. Germline loops: CDR1 ENHRY, CDR2 SYGVKD. Here the CDR3 DNA reads TGTGCCATCAGTGAGTCGGGCAGGGCGGGGGTTGATTCACCCCTCCACTTT. It is translated as CAISESGRAGVDSPLHF.

The V and J genes are TRBV11-2 and TRBJ2-5; 11 bases match TRBD2. The CDR3 totals 18 residues. Germline lookup yields CDR1 SGHAT and CDR2 FQNNGV. The J segment lost 9 bases and the V segment lost 1 base, leaving 16 bases of the junction unmatched. The CDR3 region is CASSLVLFGSGGAGAQYF. The CDR3 coding sequence is TGTGCCAGCAGCTTAGTTCTTTTTGGTAGCGGGGGGGCAGGGGCCCAGTACTTC.

The genes are TRBV29-1 and TRBJ2-7; 8 bases match TRBD1. CDR3 length: 14 residues. Unmatched junction bases numbered 3, after V lost 0 bases and J lost 2 bases. The germline gives CDR1 SQVTM, CDR2 ANQGSEA. DNA for the CDR3: TGCAGCGTTGAAGAGGACAGGGCCGCCTACGAGCAGTACTTC. Protein sequence: CSVEEDRAAYEQYF.

The CDR3 protein is CASSLGANANYGYTF. The CDR3 DNA reads as TGTGCCAGCAGCTTGGGGGCCAACGCTAACTATGGCTACACCTTC. This chain links TRBV5-6 with TRBJ1-2; D gene uncertain. This CDR3 comprises 15 residues. Germline lookup yields CDR1 SGHDT and CDR2 YYEEEE. V lost 0 bases, J lost 0 bases, and 9 bases lay in between.

CDR3 nucleotides: TGTGCCAGCTCACCGCAGGGGGCCCTCAACACCGGGGAGCTGTTTTTT. Residues: CASSPQGALNTGELFF. This chain joins TRBV18 and TRBJ2-2; TRBD1 matches at 8 bases. This CDR3 contains 16 residues. V was clipped by 3 bases and J by 2 bases; unmatched bases: 5. From germline, CDR1 is KGHSH and CDR2 LQKENI.

The chain employs TRBV14 and TRBJ1-2; 8 bases line up with TRBD1. Germline trimming cut 4 bases from V and 5 bases from J; bases unmatched to any gene: 6. Germline lookup yields CDR1 SGHDN and CDR2 FVKESK. This CDR3 spans 14 amino acids. DNA for the CDR3: TGTGCCAGCAGCCCGGGACAGGTGACATATGGCTACACCTTC. This codes for CASSPGQVTYGYTF. The full variable domain, its missing parts supplied by reference TRBV14 and TRBJ1-2, is EAGVTQFPSHSVIEKGQTVTLRCDPISGHDNLYWYRRVMGKEIKFLLHFVKESKQDESGMPNNRFLAERTGGTYSTLKVQPAELEDSGVYFCASSPGQVTYGYTFGSGTRLTVV.

This rearrangement joins TRBV29-1 to TRBJ1-2; maybe TRBD1 (6 bases). Trimming left V 4 bases short and J 2 bases short, with 14 bases between. Germline CDR1 is SQVTM and CDR2 is ANQGSEA. This CDR3 has 14 residues. CDR3 in amino acids: CSVVPSDRNYGYTF. DNA for the CDR3: TGCAGCGTTGTACCCTCGGACAGAAACTATGGCTACACCTTC.

The chain is built from TRBV4-2 and TRBJ2-1, with a possible D match to TRBD2 (5 bases). The length of the CDR3 is 16 residues. Trimming removed 1 base from V and 5 bases from J, with 15 bases in between. CDR1 and CDR2 (germline): LGHNA, YNFKEQ. The CDR3 bases are TGTGCCAGCAGCCAAGCATTAAACGGGGATAACAATGAGCAGTTCTTC. This encodes CASSQALNGDNNEQFF.

About this clone itself: The CDR3 does not close with the conserved phenylalanine or tryptophan, likely indicating a read error. It is unclear where the CDR3 begins or ends on the DNA, so no DNA is shown, and the CDR3 is as TCRdb lists it. The gene calls are TRBV25-1 and TRBJ2-6; the tabulated D call, TRBD2, remains unverified against the DNA. The CDR3 totals 16 residues, both ends included. The V gene's germline CDR1 is MGHDK and CDR2 SYGVNS. This CDR3 reads CASSEEGRGSFSPRSK.

CDR3 amino acids: CASSVGAGGEYNEQFF. CDR3 DNA sequence: TGTGCCAGCAGCGTAGGGGCGGGAGGGGAATACAATGAGCAGTTCTTC. The J gene is TRBJ2-1, the V gene TRBV9; TRBD2 matches at 9 bases. V gave up 0 bases and J gave up 4 bases; unmatched junction bases: 5. CDR1 is SGDLS, CDR2 YYNGEE, per germline. The CDR3 is 16 amino acids.